This T cell receptor beta chain was profiled in a study of T cell responses to AZD1222 COVID-19 vaccine. A note on this clone: Its antigen is not known.

The method was immunoSEQ multiplex PCR; TCRdb's version includes in-frame clones alone and lacks a portion of them. The sample has 55,000 to 65,000 clones, approximately 85% seen once. The CDR3 is 12 amino acids. The germline V gene encodes CDR1 SEHNR and CDR2 FQNEAQ (reference sequence). The J segment lost 5 bases and the V segment lost 5 bases, leaving 2 bases of the junction unmatched. General study results and limits: Compared with day 0, the breadth and depth of the Spike-specific TCR repertoire rose significantly after two doses of AZD1222. Among spike-specific TCRs, nearly half reportedly target unmutated variant regions. Regions 160-218 and 743-854 held dominance among vaccine-associated CD4 TCRs, which spanned spike.

This chain links TRBV7-9 with TRBJ1-1; TRBD1 matches 7 bases. The TCR sequence derives from an adult in good health. Sequenced material: peripheral blood, taken on day 0 of AZD1222 vaccination. The CDR3 DNA reads TGTGCCAGCAGCAGACAGGGAACTGAAGCTTTCTTT. It is translated as CASSRQGTEAFF.